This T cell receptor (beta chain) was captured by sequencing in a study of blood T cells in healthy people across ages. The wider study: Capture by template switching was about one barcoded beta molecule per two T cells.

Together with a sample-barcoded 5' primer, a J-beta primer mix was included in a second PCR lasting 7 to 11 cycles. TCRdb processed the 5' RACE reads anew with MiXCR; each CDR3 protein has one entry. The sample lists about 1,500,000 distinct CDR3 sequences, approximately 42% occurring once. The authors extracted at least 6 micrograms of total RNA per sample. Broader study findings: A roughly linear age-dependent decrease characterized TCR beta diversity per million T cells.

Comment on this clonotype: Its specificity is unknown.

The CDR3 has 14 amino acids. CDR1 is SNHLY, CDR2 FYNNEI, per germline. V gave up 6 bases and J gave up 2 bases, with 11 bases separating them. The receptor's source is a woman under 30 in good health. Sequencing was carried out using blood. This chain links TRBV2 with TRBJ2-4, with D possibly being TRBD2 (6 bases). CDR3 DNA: TGTGCCAGCAGGGGGGGATTGTCCAAAAACATTCAGTACTTC. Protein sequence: CASRGGLSKNIQYF.